This TCR beta chain was captured by sequencing in a study of blood T cell repertoires in COVID-19. Study summary: There were acute and convalescent COVID-19 samples, and they came from the United States, Italy and Spain.

Germline V CDR1 and CDR2: GTSNPN, SVGIG (reference sequence). This CDR3 has 16 amino acids. The V gene end was trimmed by 5 bases and the J gene end by 0 bases; junction bases not matched to a gene: 9. This table comes from immunoSEQ multiplex PCR, and its TCRdb copy is limited to in-frame clones, with some not included. This repertoire shows around 300,000 clones, roughly 90% found once; its top ten account for 3% to 4%. Material: peripheral blood. This sequence was found in a woman in her forties or fifties with active or convalescent COVID-19. The rearrangement joins TRBV30 to TRBJ2-2; 7 bases are a match to TRBD1. The CDR3 here is CAWGRSGTANTGELFF. The CDR3 bases are TGTGCCTGGGGAAGATCAGGGACAGCGAACACCGGGGAGCTGTTTTTT.